This entry lists 31 T cell receptor beta chains sequenced from one sample in a study of blood T cell repertoires in COVID-19. Clones were sequenced by immunoSEQ multiplex PCR, and TCRdb holds only the in-frame ones, with some missing. The profile shows some 240,000 clones, more than 75% of them singletons. Input material: PBMCs or T cells enriched from blood (not recorded which). The receptors here all came from a woman in her thirties or forties with acute COVID-19.

The J gene is TRBJ2-1, the V gene TRBV24-1; TRBD2 agrees at 7 bases. The length of the CDR3 is 14 residues. Germline V CDR1 and CDR2: KGHDR, SFDVKD. The V segment lost 7 bases and the J segment 7 bases; nucleotides outside the gene matches: 9. The CDR3 nucleotides read TGTGCCACCAGCAGGGCGGGAGTAGTGAATGAGCAGTTCTTC. Residues: CATSRAGVVNEQFF.

V and J are TRBV5-1 and TRBJ1-1, with TRBD1 matching 8 bases. Germline values: CDR1 SGHRS, CDR2 YFSETQ. J lost 1 base, V lost 3 bases, and 5 bases had no gene match. CDR3 length: 15 residues. The DNA for the CDR3 is TGCGCCAGCAGCTCCGAGGGACAGGCGAACACTGAAGCTTTCTTT. As protein: CASSSEGQANTEAFF.

The chain carries TRBV15 and TRBJ1-5, with 10 bases aligning to TRBD1. Germline V gene lookup returns CDR1 LNHNV and CDR2 YYDKDF (reference sequence). J lost 6 bases, V lost 5 bases, and 10 bases had no gene match. This CDR3 is 16 amino acids long. Written as DNA, the CDR3 is TGTGCCACCAGCTTACTGGGACAGGGGTGGTCTCAGCCCCAGCATTTT. It yields the protein CATSLLGQGWSQPQHF.

This clone was seen a single time. The gene calls are TRBV6-1 and TRBJ2-5; TRBD1 aligns across 10 bases. Looked up from germline, CDR1 is MNHNS and CDR2 is SASEGT. The V gene end was trimmed by 2 bases and the J gene end by 5 bases; junction bases not matched to a gene: 5. The CDR3 runs to 15 residues. CDR3 nucleotides: TGTGCCAGCAGTGAACATCTGGACAGGGGGGAGACCCAGTACTTC. It codes for CASSEHLDRGETQYF.

The rearrangement joins TRBV6-5 to TRBJ1-5, with TRBD1 as a possible D gene (5 bases). Trimming removed 10 bases from V and 4 bases from J, with 17 bases in between. There are 14 residues in the CDR3. Per the germline V gene, CDR1 is MNHEY and CDR2 is SVGAGI. The CDR3 loop reads CATAIDRENQPQHF. The CDR3 nucleotides are TGTGCCACCGCAATCGACAGAGAAAATCAGCCCCAGCATTTT.

The V gene is TRBV4-2, the J gene TRBJ2-7; 8 nucleotides agree with TRBD2. The germline V gene encodes CDR1 LGHNA and CDR2 YNFKEQ. The CDR3 loop spans 18 amino acids. V lost 0 bases, J lost 5 bases, and 15 bases stayed unmatched. For the CDR3, the DNA is TGTGCCAGCAGCCAAGATGGTTCGGGACTAGGCGGGAGGAACGAGCAGTACTTC. Translated: CASSQDGSGLGGRNEQYF.

The chain employs TRBV3-1 (or the pseudogene TRBV3-2) and TRBJ2-7, with 7 bases aligning to TRBD1. Per the germline V gene, CDR1 is LGHDT and CDR2 is YNNKEL (reference sequence). The CDR3 is made up of 14 amino acids. V lost 2 bases and J lost 5; bases outside the gene matches: 6. The CDR3 loop reads CASSQRQGVNEQYF. CDR3 DNA sequence: TGTGCCAGCAGCCAACGGCAGGGGGTGAACGAGCAGTACTTC.

The chain uses TRBV19 and TRBJ2-5; the D gene is possibly TRBD1 (5 bases). The germline V and J ends were trimmed by 11 bases and 1 base, with 17 bases remaining between them. The germline V gene has CDR1 LNHDA and CDR2 SQIVND (reference sequence). This CDR3 has 14 residues. CDR3 bases: TGTGCCTGCAGCCGTAGGGGCAGCCAAGAGACCCAGTACTTC. Its protein is CACSRRGSQETQYF.

The sample holds one count of this clone. This rearrangement joins TRBV30 to TRBJ2-3; 7 bases fit TRBD1. Unmatched junction bases numbered 4, after V lost 3 bases and J lost 1 base. Germline V CDR1 and CDR2: GTSNPN, SVGIG (reference sequence). The CDR3 spans 14 residues. The CDR3 coding sequence is TGTGCCTGGAGCGCTGGGACAGGCACAGATACGCAGTATTTT. Its protein product is CAWSAGTGTDTQYF. Together with reference TRBV30 and TRBJ2-3, the CDR3 gives the full variable domain: SQTIHQWPATLVQPVGSPLSLECTVEGTSNPNLYWYRQAAGRGLQLLFYSVGIGQISSEVPQNLSASRPQDRQFILSSKKLLLSDSGFYLCAWSAGTGTDTQYFGPGTRLTVL.

The chain has TRBV20-1 and TRBJ2-3; D gene uncertain. The CDR3 spans 11 residues. V was trimmed by 7 bases and J by 0 bases, leaving 5 bases between them. Germline assignment: CDR1 DFQATT and CDR2 SNEGSKA (reference sequence). DNA for the CDR3: TGCAGTGTCTCTAGCACAGATACGCAGTATTTT. It codes for CSVSSTDTQYF.

The rearrangement uses TRBV5-1 and TRBJ2-5; 8 bases agree with TRBD2. The CDR3 extends over 16 amino acids. The V segment lost 2 bases and the J segment 5 bases; nucleotides outside the gene matches: 11. The germline V gene has CDR1 SGHRS and CDR2 YFSETQ. CDR3 coding DNA: TGCGCCAGCAGCTTCACCCCAGCGGGAGTCGTGGAGACCCAGTACTTC. Amino acid sequence: CASSFTPAGVVETQYF.

The chain recombines TRBV3-1 (or the pseudogene TRBV3-2) with TRBJ2-6; the D gene is possibly TRBD2 (5 bases). The germline V and J ends were trimmed by 4 bases and 1 base, with 5 bases remaining between them. In germline, CDR1 is LGHDT, CDR2 YNNKEL (reference sequence). This CDR3 comprises 14 residues. This chain's CDR3 is CASSRRSGANVLTF. CDR3 in DNA: TGTGCCAGCAGCCGGAGGTCTGGGGCCAACGTCCTGACTTTC.

The chain has TRBV6-5 and TRBJ2-7; TRBD2 agrees at 8 bases. V trimming: 0 bases; J trimming: 5 bases; junction bases outside the gene matches: 6. CDR1 is MNHEY and CDR2 is SVGAGI in the germline V gene. CDR3 length: 15 amino acids. The CDR3 here is CASSYSSGKGHEQYF. The CDR3 nucleotides are TGTGCCAGCAGTTACTCTAGCGGGAAAGGACACGAGCAGTACTTC.

V gene TRBV11-2 combines with J gene TRBJ2-3, with 7 bases identical to TRBD2. This CDR3 has 17 residues. Looked up from germline, CDR1 is SGHAT and CDR2 is FQNNGV. After removal of 5 bases from V and 3 bases from J, the junction contained 14 bases not matched to a gene. CDR3 region: CASSPRLAPLETDTQYF. CDR3 in DNA: TGTGCCAGCAGCCCACGACTAGCACCACTTGAGACAGATACGCAGTATTTT.

This clone appeared once. This rearrangement joins TRBV27 to TRBJ1-1; D is ambiguous. Trimming shortened V by 2 bases and J by 0 bases, and 4 bases separated the two germline ends. The CDR3 covers 13 residues. The V gene's germline CDR1 is MNHEY and CDR2 SMNVEV (reference sequence). For the CDR3, the DNA is TGTGCCAGCAGTTTAACGGTGAACACTGAAGCTTTCTTT. It encodes CASSLTVNTEAFF.

The chain carries TRBV7-3 and TRBJ2-5; weak D call: TRBD2 (7 bases). The CDR3 sequence is 13 residues long. CDR1 is SGHTA and CDR2 is FQGTGA in the germline V gene. Trimming removed 2 bases at V and 8 bases at J, with 12 bases between. The chain's CDR3 is CASSLGSGGTQYF. DNA of the CDR3: TGTGCCAGCAGCTTAGGTTCGGGGGGCACCCAGTACTTC.

J is TRBJ1-1 and V is TRBV19; D might be TRBD1 (6 bases). Germline V gene lookup returns CDR1 LNHDA and CDR2 SQIVND (reference sequence). The CDR3 is made up of 17 amino acids. Trimming took off 7 bases at V and 4 bases at J, with 25 bases between the two ends. The CDR3 spells CASNEVVTTGLSTEAFF. The CDR3 nucleotides are TGTGCCAGTAACGAAGTCGTGACAACAGGGCTGAGCACTGAAGCTTTCTTT.

This clone was counted at least ten times. The J gene is TRBJ2-2, the V gene TRBV4-2; D is possibly TRBD2 (6 bases). This CDR3 has 13 residues. CDR1 and CDR2 from the germline V gene are LGHNA and YNFKEQ. The V gene lost 8 bases and the J gene lost 6 bases, with 13 bases spanning the gap. CDR3 in amino acids: CASAGRDPGELFF. The CDR3 DNA follows: TGTGCCAGCGCGGGGCGGGACCCCGGGGAGCTGTTTTTT.

The V gene is TRBV5-1, the J gene TRBJ2-2; TRBD1 matches at 9 bases. The CDR3 has 15 residues. The ends lost 4 bases at V and 7 bases at J; junction bases unmatched: 8. Germline-derived CDR1 and CDR2 are SGHRS and YFSETQ. In nucleotides, the CDR3 is TGCGCCAGCAGCGCAAGACAGGGGGAGGTCGGGGAGCTGTTTTTT. Encoded protein: CASSARQGEVGELFF.

The chain uses TRBV27 and TRBJ2-3; 7 bases align to TRBD1. The CDR3 length is 16 residues. The ends lost 7 bases at V and 3 bases at J; junction bases unmatched: 13. The germline gives CDR1 MNHEY, CDR2 SMNVEV (reference sequence). The CDR3 nucleotides read TGTGCCAGCAATCGGCGCCGTGACAGGGCGACAGATACGCAGTATTTT. Protein: CASNRRRDRATDTQYF.

The chain employs TRBV25-1 and TRBJ1-1, with 7 positions matching TRBD1. The germline gives CDR1 MGHDK, CDR2 SYGVNS. V was clipped by 5 bases and J by 2 bases; unmatched bases: 8. This CDR3 is built from 15 residues. The CDR3: CASSTQTGLNTEAFF. CDR3 coding DNA: TGTGCCAGCAGTACCCAGACAGGGTTAAACACTGAAGCTTTCTTT.

CDR3 sequence reads: CASSRTGVGSEQYF. CDR3 sequence (DNA): TGTGCCAGCAGTAGGACAGGGGTGGGTTCCGAGCAGTACTTC. The J gene is TRBJ2-7, the V gene TRBV2, with TRBD1 matching 9 bases. The junction had 8 bases not matched to a gene; V was cut back by 5 bases and J by 6 bases. The CDR3 is 14 amino acids. Germline CDR1 reads SNHLY; CDR2 reads FYNNEI.

The chain is built from TRBV7-3 and TRBJ1-6; weak D call: TRBD1 (5 bases). Deletions cut 2 bases from V and 9 bases from J, with 17 bases between. Germline values: CDR1 SGHTA, CDR2 FQGTGA. The CDR3 runs to 16 residues. As DNA, the CDR3 is TGTGCCAGCAGCTTAGGGCCCGGGGGGTCGGGTTCACCCCTCCACTTT. Translation gives CASSLGPGGSGSPLHF.

A few counts support this clone. The chain uses TRBV19 and TRBJ2-3; D is undetermined. V lost 3 bases to trimming and J lost 6 bases, with 13 bases between them. The CDR3 is 14 amino acids. The germline V gene has CDR1 LNHDA and CDR2 SQIVND (reference sequence). This CDR3 reads CASSITTPGDTQYF. CDR3 DNA: TGTGCCAGTAGTATTACCACCCCCGGGGATACGCAGTATTTT.

The DNA of the CDR3 is TGTGCCAGCAGTTTACGCAGGGGATGGACTGAAGCTTTCTTT. As protein: CASSLRRGWTEAFF. The rearrangement links TRBV27 to TRBJ1-1; D possibly corresponds to TRBD1 (6 bases). Trimming left V 2 bases short and J 5 bases short, with 12 bases between. Germline-derived CDR1 and CDR2 are MNHEY and SMNVEV (reference sequence). The CDR3 contains 14 residues.

This chain joins TRBV6-2 or TRBV6-3 and TRBJ1-4, with TRBD1 as a possible D gene (5 bases). Per germline, CDR1 MNHEY and CDR2 SVGEGT. This CDR3 comprises 15 residues. Trimming left V 6 bases short and J 3 bases short, with 14 bases between. The CDR3 here is CASSPAGHPNEKLFF. For the CDR3, the DNA is TGTGCCAGCAGCCCAGCGGGGCATCCTAATGAAAAACTGTTTTTT.

The rearrangement uses TRBV7-9 and TRBJ2-3; possible D gene TRBD2, 6 bases. This CDR3 contains 18 residues. Trimming shortened V by 5 bases and J by 9 bases, and 30 bases separated the two germline ends. CDR1 and CDR2 (germline): SEHNR, FQNEAQ (reference sequence). The CDR3 protein is CASSLKGGKSGTGRTQYF. The DNA of the CDR3 is TGTGCCAGCAGCCTAAAGGGAGGTAAATCCGGTACAGGTAGGACGCAGTATTTT. The entire variable domain, with the rest obtained from reference TRBV7-9 and TRBJ2-3, is as follows: DTGVSQNPRHKITKRGQNVTFRCDPISEHNRLYWYRQTLGQGPEFLTYFQNEAQLEKSRLLSDRFSAERPKGSFSTLEIQRTEQGDSAMYLCASSLKGGKSGTGRTQYFGPGTRLTVL.

Written as DNA, the CDR3 is TGTGCCAGCAGCCCTAGTGCTAGCGAGTACACCGGGGAGCTGTTTTTT. Its translation is CASSPSASEYTGELFF. The V gene is TRBV28, the J gene TRBJ2-2, with D maybe TRBD2 (6 bases). The V end lost 6 bases, the J end lost 3 bases, and 17 bases lay between the germline ends. This CDR3 is built from 16 residues. Germline V lookup: CDR1 MDHEN, CDR2 SYDVKM.

The gene calls are TRBV5-5 and TRBJ2-1, with a tentative D call TRBD2 (5 bases). This CDR3 has 13 residues. With 3 bases removed from V and 3 bases from J, the gap between germline ends came to 7 bases. CDR1 and CDR2 (germline): SGHKS, YYEKEE (reference sequence). The CDR3 DNA follows: TGTGCCAGCAGCTCCCGGGACTACAATGAGCAGTTCTTC. Its translation: CASSSRDYNEQFF.

The V call is TRBV5-1, the J call TRBJ2-4, with D perhaps matching TRBD1 (5 bases). V was trimmed by 5 bases and J by 9 bases, leaving 12 bases between them. Germline V gene lookup returns CDR1 SGHRS and CDR2 YFSETQ. The length of the CDR3 is 12 residues. The CDR3 DNA follows: TGCGCCAGCAGTCCAGGGTTCGGCATTCAGTACTTC. Encoded protein: CASSPGFGIQYF.

The V and J genes are TRBV12-5 and TRBJ1-4; unclear D gene. Trimming left V 1 base short and J 5 bases short, with 8 bases between. The CDR3 is 14 residues long. Germline V CDR1 and CDR2: LGHNT, FRNRAP. Here the CDR3 DNA reads TGTGCTAGTGGTTTGGGGGCTACGAATGAAAAACTGTTTTTT. Translation gives CASGLGATNEKLFF.